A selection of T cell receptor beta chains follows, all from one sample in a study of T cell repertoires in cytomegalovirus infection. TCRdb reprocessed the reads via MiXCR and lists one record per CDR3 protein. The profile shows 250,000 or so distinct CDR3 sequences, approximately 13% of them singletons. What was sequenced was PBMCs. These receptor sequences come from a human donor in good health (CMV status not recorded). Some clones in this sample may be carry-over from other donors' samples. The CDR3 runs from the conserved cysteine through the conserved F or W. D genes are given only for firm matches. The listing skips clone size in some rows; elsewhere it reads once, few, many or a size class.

DNA: TGCGCCAGCAGCTTGGCGGGGATGGCCAATGGCTACACCTTC
CDR3: CASSLAGMANGYTF
size: -
J: TRBJ1-2
V: TRBV5-1
D: -

DNA: TGTGCCAGCAGCCCCGGGACTAGCGGGACCGGGGAGCTGTTTTTT
CDR3: CASSPGTSGTGELFF
size: many
J: TRBJ2-2
V: TRBV7-3
D: TRBD2

DNA: TGTGCCAGCAGGGATTCTAGCGGGGTCTCCTACAATGAGCAGTTCTTC
CDR3: CASRDSSGVSYNEQFF
size: few
J: TRBJ2-1
V: TRBV11-1
D: TRBD2

DNA: TGTGCCAGCACTACGGGGGTACAAGAGACCCAGTACTTC
CDR3: CASTTGVQETQYF
size: many
J: TRBJ2-5
V: TRBV7-2
D: -

DNA: TGCGCCAGCAGCCAAGACGGGGGTTTGGGGACTAGCGGGAGGGTAAAACAGTTCTTC
CDR3: CASSQDGGLGTSGRVKQFF
size: many
J: TRBJ2-1
V: TRBV4-1
D: TRBD2

DNA: TGCGCCAGCAGCCCGCGTCGACTAGCGGGGTCCCAAGAGACCCAGTACTTC
CDR3: CASSPRRLAGSQETQYF
size: -
J: TRBJ2-5
V: TRBV5-1
D: TRBD2

DNA: TGTGCCAGCAGCACCCAGGGGGAATCACCCCTCCACTTT
CDR3: CASSTQGESPLHF
size: many
J: TRBJ1-6
V: TRBV7-3
D: TRBD1

DNA: TGTGCCAGCAGTTTAGAGAGGGGGCAAGAGACCCAGTACTTC
CDR3: CASSLERGQETQYF
size: few
J: TRBJ2-5
V: TRBV12-3/TRBV12-4
D: -

DNA: TGTGCTAGTGGTTTGGGACAGGGACGGGACTACGAGCAGTACTTC
CDR3: CASGLGQGRDYEQYF
size: many
J: TRBJ2-7
V: TRBV12-5
D: TRBD1

DNA: TGTGCCATCAGTGAGTCAGGGACAGCAGCTGGCTACACCTTC
CDR3: CAISESGTAAGYTF
size: -
J: TRBJ1-2
V: TRBV10-3
D: TRBD1

DNA: TGTGCCAGCAGCTTACCGGGACAGGCCTACAATGAGCAGTTCTTC
CDR3: CASSLPGQAYNEQFF
size: many
J: TRBJ2-1
V: TRBV7-2
D: TRBD1

DNA: TGTGCCAGCAGGCCAGCGGGAGGTATAGATGAGCAGTTCTTC
CDR3: CASRPAGGIDEQFF
size: -
J: TRBJ2-1
V: TRBV7-3
D: TRBD2

DNA: TGTGCCAGCAGCCTCATAGCGGGAGCTACAGATACGCAGTATTTT
CDR3: CASSLIAGATDTQYF
size: many
J: TRBJ2-3
V: TRBV7-2
D: TRBD2

DNA: TGTGCCAGCAGCTTGGGGGTTTTTCTAATGCGGGGTTCCTACGAGCAGTACTTC
CDR3: CASSLGVFLMRGSYEQYF
size: few
J: TRBJ2-7
V: TRBV5-6
D: -

DNA: TGTGCCATCAGTGAGGTGGGACAGGGGGTTAGCGAGCAGTACTTC
CDR3: CAISEVGQGVSEQYF
size: many
J: TRBJ2-7
V: TRBV10-3
D: TRBD1

DNA: TGTGCCAGCAGCCTAAGGGACAACACTGAAGCTTTCTTT
CDR3: CASSLRDNTEAFF
size: many
J: TRBJ1-1
V: TRBV7-3
D: -

DNA: TGCAGTGCTAGAGATGCCCTTGGCGAGCAGTACTTC
CDR3: CSARDALGEQYF
size: -
J: TRBJ2-7
V: TRBV20-1
D: -

DNA: TGTGCCAGCAGCTTGTATGCACACTCCGGGCAGCCCCAGCATTTT
CDR3: CASSLYAHSGQPQHF
size: -
J: TRBJ1-5
V: TRBV5-5
D: -

DNA: TGCAGTGCTAGGAGTCCAGGGACCCACAATCAGCCCCAGCATTTT
CDR3: CSARSPGTHNQPQHF
size: few
J: TRBJ1-5
V: TRBV20-1
D: -

DNA: TGTGCCAGCAGCTTGGGTGGCCCTCATCAGCCCCAGCATTTT
CDR3: CASSLGGPHQPQHF
size: many
J: TRBJ1-5
V: TRBV7-2
D: -

DNA: TGTGCCAGCAGCCTCCTAGGCGGGGGCGGTGAAAAACTGTTTTTT
CDR3: CASSLLGGGGEKLFF
size: many
J: TRBJ1-4
V: TRBV7-2
D: -

DNA: TGTGCCAGCAGAATCCCGGGACAGATGAACACTGAAGCTTTCTTT
CDR3: CASRIPGQMNTEAFF
size: many
J: TRBJ1-1
V: TRBV6-1
D: TRBD1

DNA: TGTGCCAGCAGTCCTCAGACAGGGCCAGAGACCCAGTACTTC
CDR3: CASSPQTGPETQYF
size: many
J: TRBJ2-5
V: TRBV28
D: TRBD1

DNA: TGCAGCGTTCCAGGACTAGCGGCTTACAATGAGCAGTTCTTC
CDR3: CSVPGLAAYNEQFF
size: -
J: TRBJ2-1
V: TRBV29-1
D: TRBD2

DNA: TGTGCCAGCAGCTACCCTGCCCAGGTCGGGACCCAGTACTTC
CDR3: CASSYPAQVGTQYF
size: many
J: TRBJ2-5
V: TRBV7-2
D: -

DNA: TGTGCCAGCAGCTTTGGGGGGAATCTCTACGAGCAGTACTTC
CDR3: CASSFGGNLYEQYF
size: many
J: TRBJ2-7
V: TRBV7-2
D: -

DNA: TGTGCCAGCAGTTTTGAGAGAATGAACACTGAAGCTTTCTTT
CDR3: CASSFERMNTEAFF
size: -
J: TRBJ1-1
V: TRBV12-3/TRBV12-4
D: -

DNA: TGCAGCGTTTCAGGGGCGCCCACCGGGGAGCTGTTTTTT
CDR3: CSVSGAPTGELFF
size: once
J: TRBJ2-2
V: TRBV29-1
D: -

DNA: TGTGCCAGCAGCCTCCACGGGGGAAGCACAGATACGCAGTATTTT
CDR3: CASSLHGGSTDTQYF
size: many
J: TRBJ2-3
V: TRBV7-2
D: -